The T cell receptor (beta chain) described here comes from a study of blood T cell repertoires in COVID-19. Turning to the study itself: The United States, Italy and Spain were the sources of the acute and convalescent COVID-19 samples. PBMCs, B-cell-depleted T cells, or T cells were the source of the cDNA or gDNA that made up the material.

Under the authors' procedure: Cell counts per sample came from amplifying reference gene primers. Measured with immunoSEQ multiplex PCR; TCRdb has only the in-frame clones, and not every one. V, J and clone size derive from that table, while D and trimming were established from the DNA sequence. The sample carries some 400,000 clones, roughly 90% recorded once. The TCR comes from a man aged 18 to 29 with active or convalescent COVID-19. The sample comprised peripheral blood.

Here the CDR3 DNA reads TGTGCCAGTAGTGTGCAACAGAATCAGCCCCAGCATTTT. It codes for CASSVQQNQPQHF. The J gene is TRBJ1-5, the V gene TRBV19, with no clear D. There are 13 residues in the CDR3. CDR1 LNHDA and CDR2 SQIVND come from the germline V gene (reference sequence). V lost 5 bases and J 4 bases, leaving 9 bases between the germline ends.